Listed below are T cell receptor beta chains from one sample, sequenced in a study of blood T cell repertoires in COVID-19. Libraries were prepared by immunoSEQ multiplex PCR; TCRdb keeps only in-frame clonotypes and omits some of them. The sample lists about 220,000 clones, approximately 84% seen once, with 1.5% to 2% in the top ten. Material: peripheral blood. The receptors come from a man between 35 and 55 years old with active or convalescent COVID-19. Each CDR3 is given with its conserved first and last residue. A D gene is named only where the DNA matches it firmly. Expanded clones get a size class; other rows say once, few or many, or leave the size out.

cdr3_length: 17
v_call: TRBV4-1
d_call: TRBD1
clone_size: -
j_call: TRBJ2-2
cdr3_nt: TGCGCCAGCAGCCCCTTCGGGACAGGGGGTAAAACCGGGGAGCTGTTTTTT
cdr3_aa: CASSPFGTGGKTGELFF

cdr3_length: 14
v_call: TRBV27
d_call: -
clone_size: -
j_call: TRBJ2-7
cdr3_nt: TGTGCCAGCAGTTTAAGAGGCATCTCCCACGAGCAGTACTTC
cdr3_aa: CASSLRGISHEQYF

cdr3_length: 14
v_call: TRBV6-1
d_call: -
clone_size: -
j_call: TRBJ1-2
cdr3_nt: TGTGCCAGCAGTGAACCGGGGGACAACTATGGCTACACCTTC
cdr3_aa: CASSEPGDNYGYTF

cdr3_length: 15
v_call: TRBV15
d_call: -
clone_size: -
j_call: TRBJ2-1
cdr3_nt: TGTGCCACCAGCAGAGAACTAGCAACCTACAATGAGCAGTTCTTC
cdr3_aa: CATSRELATYNEQFF

cdr3_length: 17
v_call: TRBV7-9
d_call: TRBD2
clone_size: few
j_call: TRBJ2-6
cdr3_nt: TGTGCCAGCAGCCCCGGGACTAGTTTATCAGGGGCCAACGTCCTGACTTTC
cdr3_aa: CASSPGTSLSGANVLTF

cdr3_length: 14
v_call: TRBV18
d_call: -
clone_size: -
j_call: TRBJ2-2
cdr3_nt: TGTGCCAGCTCACTTACAGTGAACACCGGGGAGCTGTTTTTT
cdr3_aa: CASSLTVNTGELFF

cdr3_length: 14
v_call: TRBV6-5
d_call: TRBD2
clone_size: -
j_call: TRBJ2-5
cdr3_nt: TGTGCCAGCAGTCAAAGCGGGAGAAGGGAGACCCAGTACTTC
cdr3_aa: CASSQSGRRETQYF

cdr3_length: 14
v_call: TRBV9
d_call: -
clone_size: -
j_call: TRBJ2-7
cdr3_nt: TGTGCCAGCAGCGCCGGGACATCTTTGTACGAGCAGTACTTC
cdr3_aa: CASSAGTSLYEQYF

cdr3_length: 13
v_call: TRBV30
d_call: -
clone_size: -
j_call: TRBJ2-5
cdr3_nt: TGTGCCTGGAGTCTGACAGGACAAGAGACCCAGTACTTC
cdr3_aa: CAWSLTGQETQYF

cdr3_length: 16
v_call: TRBV4-2
d_call: -
clone_size: -
j_call: TRBJ1-5
cdr3_nt: TGTGCCAGCAGCCAAGAACAGGTTTATAGCAATCAGCCCCAGCATTTT
cdr3_aa: CASSQEQVYSNQPQHF

cdr3_length: 16
v_call: TRBV27
d_call: TRBD1
clone_size: few
j_call: TRBJ1-2
cdr3_nt: TGTGCCAGCAGTTCCTACCGGAACCGGGACAGGGATGGCTACACCTTC
cdr3_aa: CASSSYRNRDRDGYTF

cdr3_length: 16
v_call: TRBV3-1/TRBV3-2
d_call: -
clone_size: -
j_call: TRBJ2-5
cdr3_nt: TGTGCCAGCAGCCACGATGGACAGACGGTACAAGAGACCCAGTACTTC
cdr3_aa: CASSHDGQTVQETQYF

cdr3_length: 13
v_call: TRBV11-2
d_call: TRBD1
clone_size: few
j_call: TRBJ1-2
cdr3_nt: TGTGCCAGCAGCCTCAGACAGGGACTCGGCTACACCTTC
cdr3_aa: CASSLRQGLGYTF

cdr3_length: 16
v_call: TRBV9
d_call: TRBD2
clone_size: -
j_call: TRBJ2-2
cdr3_nt: TGTGCCAGCAGCGTTTTAGCGGGTGGGAACACCGGGGAGCTGTTTTTT
cdr3_aa: CASSVLAGGNTGELFF

cdr3_length: 15
v_call: TRBV19
d_call: -
clone_size: -
j_call: TRBJ2-2
cdr3_nt: TGTGCCAGTAGTGAAGAGGGGGGGGACACCGGGGAGCTGTTTTTT
cdr3_aa: CASSEEGGDTGELFF

cdr3_length: 16
v_call: TRBV9
d_call: TRBD2
clone_size: -
j_call: TRBJ2-1
cdr3_nt: TGTGCCAGCAGCGTAGCGTGGACTAGTTATTACAATGAGCAGTTCTTC
cdr3_aa: CASSVAWTSYYNEQFF

cdr3_length: 14
v_call: TRBV5-1
d_call: -
clone_size: -
j_call: TRBJ1-2
cdr3_nt: TGCGCCAGCAGCCCCGGGACATTCGGCAGTGGCTACACCTTC
cdr3_aa: CASSPGTFGSGYTF

cdr3_length: 15
v_call: TRBV5-1
d_call: -
clone_size: -
j_call: TRBJ2-3
cdr3_nt: TGCGCCAGCAGCTATGGGGACACCAGCACAGATACGCAGTATTTT
cdr3_aa: CASSYGDTSTDTQYF

cdr3_length: 13
v_call: TRBV5-6
d_call: -
clone_size: -
j_call: TRBJ2-1
cdr3_nt: TGTGCCAGCAGCTTGGGTGGGCGGGGTGAGCAGTTCTTC
cdr3_aa: CASSLGGRGEQFF

cdr3_length: 14
v_call: TRBV14
d_call: -
clone_size: -
j_call: TRBJ1-2
cdr3_nt: TGTGCCAGCAGCCCACCTTCAGATTACTATGGCTACACCTTC
cdr3_aa: CASSPPSDYYGYTF

cdr3_length: 15
v_call: TRBV5-6
d_call: TRBD2
clone_size: -
j_call: TRBJ2-7
cdr3_nt: TGTGCCAGCAGCTCCCCTGGCGGGAGTCTTAGCGAGCAGTACTTC
cdr3_aa: CASSSPGGSLSEQYF

cdr3_length: 14
v_call: TRBV19
d_call: -
clone_size: -
j_call: TRBJ2-7
cdr3_nt: TGTGCCAGTAGTATGAGGTCGGATGGAGGCGAGCAGTACTTC
cdr3_aa: CASSMRSDGGEQYF

cdr3_length: 13
v_call: TRBV11-2
d_call: -
clone_size: many
j_call: TRBJ1-1
cdr3_nt: TGTGCCAGCAGCTTAGTTCATAACACTGAAGCTTTCTTT
cdr3_aa: CASSLVHNTEAFF

cdr3_length: 14
v_call: TRBV4-1
d_call: -
clone_size: -
j_call: TRBJ1-2
cdr3_nt: TGCGCCAGCAGCCAGTTAGTTCTCGGGTATGGCTACACCTTC
cdr3_aa: CASSQLVLGYGYTF

cdr3_length: 14
v_call: TRBV19
d_call: TRBD1
clone_size: -
j_call: TRBJ2-7
cdr3_nt: TGTGCCAGTAGTATCAGGGACAGCGACTACGAGCAGTACTTC
cdr3_aa: CASSIRDSDYEQYF

cdr3_length: 15
v_call: TRBV4-1
d_call: TRBD1
clone_size: -
j_call: TRBJ2-7
cdr3_nt: TGCGCCAGCAGCCCCGGACAGGGCGTATTCTACGAGCAGTACTTC
cdr3_aa: CASSPGQGVFYEQYF

cdr3_length: 14
v_call: TRBV28
d_call: TRBD2
clone_size: -
j_call: TRBJ2-2
cdr3_nt: TGTGCCAGCGCAAGAATAGCGGGGGCCGGGGAGCTGTTTTTT
cdr3_aa: CASARIAGAGELFF

cdr3_length: 14
v_call: TRBV5-1
d_call: -
clone_size: -
j_call: TRBJ2-5
cdr3_nt: TGCGCCAGCAGCTTGGCGCCAGGCGAAGAGACCCAGTACTTC
cdr3_aa: CASSLAPGEETQYF

cdr3_length: 15
v_call: TRBV5-1
d_call: TRBD2
clone_size: -
j_call: TRBJ2-3
cdr3_nt: TGCGCCAGCAGCAGAAGCGGGGGATACACAGATACGCAGTATTTT
cdr3_aa: CASSRSGGYTDTQYF

cdr3_length: 16
v_call: TRBV5-6
d_call: -
clone_size: few
j_call: TRBJ1-1
cdr3_nt: TGTGCCAGCAGCTTGCTGGTCTGGGGAGGAAACACTGAAGCTTTCTTT
cdr3_aa: CASSLLVWGGNTEAFF

cdr3_length: 15
v_call: TRBV5-1
d_call: TRBD1
clone_size: -
j_call: TRBJ1-1
cdr3_nt: TGCGCCAGCAGCTCTAGGACAGGGGGGCGCACTGAAGCTTTCTTT
cdr3_aa: CASSSRTGGRTEAFF

cdr3_length: 15
v_call: TRBV5-5
d_call: -
clone_size: -
j_call: TRBJ1-2
cdr3_nt: TGTGCCAGCAGCCCCGCCCCGGGGGCTAACTATGGCTACACCTTC
cdr3_aa: CASSPAPGANYGYTF

cdr3_length: 12
v_call: TRBV15
d_call: -
clone_size: -
j_call: TRBJ1-5
cdr3_nt: TGTGCCACCAGCAGAGACAGGGGTCCCCAGGATTTT
cdr3_aa: CATSRDRGPQDF

cdr3_length: 16
v_call: TRBV4-1
d_call: -
clone_size: -
j_call: TRBJ1-4
cdr3_nt: TGCGCCAGCAGAACCTTTTCCGGACAGCGGAATGAAAAACTGTTTTTT
cdr3_aa: CASRTFSGQRNEKLFF

cdr3_length: 19
v_call: TRBV6-6
d_call: TRBD1
clone_size: -
j_call: TRBJ2-7
cdr3_nt: TGTGCCAGCAGCTCCCGATTAGGGGGCGCCGGGTATGTTTCGTACGAGCAGTACTTC
cdr3_aa: CASSSRLGGAGYVSYEQYF

cdr3_length: 13
v_call: TRBV12-3/TRBV12-4
d_call: TRBD1
clone_size: -
j_call: TRBJ2-7
cdr3_nt: TGTGCCAGCAGGGACAGGAATTACGGTCGGCAGTACTTC
cdr3_aa: CASRDRNYGRQYF

cdr3_length: 13
v_call: TRBV12-3/TRBV12-4
d_call: -
clone_size: once
j_call: TRBJ1-1
cdr3_nt: TGTGCCAGCAGGATGGCAATGAACACTGAAGCTTTCTTT
cdr3_aa: CASRMAMNTEAFF

cdr3_length: 14
v_call: TRBV6-5
d_call: -
clone_size: few
j_call: TRBJ1-2
cdr3_nt: TGTGCCAGTCGACCACCGGGACAACCCCGCGGCTACACCTTC
cdr3_aa: CASRPPGQPRGYTF

cdr3_length: 15
v_call: TRBV19
d_call: -
clone_size: -
j_call: TRBJ1-1
cdr3_nt: TGTGCCAGTAGTACGCAGGACAGTACAGGGACTGAAGCTTTCTTT
cdr3_aa: CASSTQDSTGTEAFF

cdr3_length: 17
v_call: TRBV4-2
d_call: -
clone_size: -
j_call: TRBJ1-5
cdr3_nt: TGTGCCAGCAGCCAAGATCTCTACAGGGAAGTGGATCAGCCCCAGCATTTT
cdr3_aa: CASSQDLYREVDQPQHF

cdr3_length: 12
v_call: TRBV28
d_call: -
clone_size: many
j_call: TRBJ1-2
cdr3_nt: TGTGCCAGCCTAAGTTGGGGGGGTGGCTACACCTTC
cdr3_aa: CASLSWGGGYTF

cdr3_length: 17
v_call: TRBV24-1
d_call: -
clone_size: -
j_call: TRBJ2-1
cdr3_nt: TGTGCCACCAGTGACAACCGGGACTCCCGCTCCTACAATGAGCAGTTCTTC
cdr3_aa: CATSDNRDSRSYNEQFF

cdr3_length: 15
v_call: TRBV27
d_call: -
clone_size: -
j_call: TRBJ2-1
cdr3_nt: TGTGCCAGCAGTTTATGGCCCTTTACGGGGAATGGGCAGTTCTTC
cdr3_aa: CASSLWPFTGNGQFF

cdr3_length: 14
v_call: TRBV9
d_call: -
clone_size: -
j_call: TRBJ1-6
cdr3_nt: TGTGCCAGCAGCGTAGGAGACTTTAATTCACCCCTCCACTTT
cdr3_aa: CASSVGDFNSPLHF

cdr3_length: 15
v_call: TRBV9
d_call: TRBD2
clone_size: -
j_call: TRBJ2-7
cdr3_nt: TGTGCCAGCAGCTCCGGACTAGCGGGATATTACGAGCAGTACTTC
cdr3_aa: CASSSGLAGYYEQYF

cdr3_length: 16
v_call: TRBV11-2
d_call: TRBD1
clone_size: few
j_call: TRBJ1-6
cdr3_nt: TGTGCCAGCAGCTTCGCGGCAGGGGGGTATTATTCACCCCTCCACTTT
cdr3_aa: CASSFAAGGYYSPLHF

cdr3_length: 16
v_call: TRBV5-4
d_call: -
clone_size: -
j_call: TRBJ2-7
cdr3_nt: TGTGCCAGCAGCCGCGGGGGCATTCTGATGAACTACGAGCAGTACTTC
cdr3_aa: CASSRGGILMNYEQYF

cdr3_length: 13
v_call: TRBV6-2/TRBV6-3
d_call: -
clone_size: -
j_call: TRBJ2-5
cdr3_nt: TGTGCCAGCAGTCCCTTCGAGGGAGAGACCCAGTACTTC
cdr3_aa: CASSPFEGETQYF

cdr3_length: 16
v_call: TRBV7-9
d_call: TRBD1
clone_size: -
j_call: TRBJ1-6
cdr3_nt: TGTGCCAGCAGCGTTACAGGGGGCTCCTATAATTCACCCCTCCACTTT
cdr3_aa: CASSVTGGSYNSPLHF

cdr3_length: 14
v_call: TRBV27
d_call: TRBD1
clone_size: -
j_call: TRBJ1-2
cdr3_nt: TGTGCCAGCAGTCCGGGACAGGGGGCTTATGGCTACACCTTC
cdr3_aa: CASSPGQGAYGYTF

cdr3_length: 15
v_call: TRBV2
d_call: -
clone_size: -
j_call: TRBJ1-2
cdr3_nt: TGTGCCAGCACCCTAAAAGGGGGACGGAACTATGGCTACACCTTC
cdr3_aa: CASTLKGGRNYGYTF

cdr3_length: 13
v_call: TRBV2
d_call: -
clone_size: -
j_call: TRBJ1-1
cdr3_nt: TGTGCCAGCAGTGGTCCCCCGGGGACTGAAGCTTTCTTT
cdr3_aa: CASSGPPGTEAFF

cdr3_length: 14
v_call: TRBV19
d_call: TRBD1
clone_size: -
j_call: TRBJ1-2
cdr3_nt: TGTGCCAGTAGTTCGGCGGACAGGGTTTATGGCTACACCTTC
cdr3_aa: CASSSADRVYGYTF

cdr3_length: 13
v_call: TRBV28
d_call: TRBD1
clone_size: -
j_call: TRBJ1-5
cdr3_nt: TGTGCCAGCGGGACAGCTAATAATCAGCCCCAGCATTTT
cdr3_aa: CASGTANNQPQHF

cdr3_length: 15
v_call: TRBV7-2
d_call: TRBD2
clone_size: -
j_call: TRBJ2-3
cdr3_nt: TGTGCCAGCAGCGGGGATAGCGGGAGTAGGGATACGCAGTATTTT
cdr3_aa: CASSGDSGSRDTQYF

cdr3_length: 14
v_call: TRBV19
d_call: TRBD2
clone_size: -
j_call: TRBJ2-7
cdr3_nt: TGTGCCAGTAGTATGGGGTCGGGGGGCTACGAGCAGTACTTC
cdr3_aa: CASSMGSGGYEQYF

cdr3_length: 13
v_call: TRBV7-8
d_call: -
clone_size: -
j_call: TRBJ1-5
cdr3_nt: TGTGCCAGCAGCCCAAACCAGGGTCAGCCCCAGCATTTT
cdr3_aa: CASSPNQGQPQHF

cdr3_length: 14
v_call: TRBV30
d_call: -
clone_size: -
j_call: TRBJ2-1
cdr3_nt: TGTGCCTGGAAGGCGGAGGATCAATTGGATGAGCAGTTCTTC
cdr3_aa: CAWKAEDQLDEQFF

cdr3_length: 15
v_call: TRBV28
d_call: -
clone_size: -
j_call: TRBJ2-6
cdr3_nt: TGTGCCAGCAGTGCCCAGGGTGCTGGGGCCAACGTCCTGACTTTC
cdr3_aa: CASSAQGAGANVLTF

cdr3_length: 15
v_call: TRBV5-1
d_call: TRBD1
clone_size: -
j_call: TRBJ1-2
cdr3_nt: TGCGCCAGCAGCTTGGATGGGACAGGCTTCTATGGCTACACCTTC
cdr3_aa: CASSLDGTGFYGYTF